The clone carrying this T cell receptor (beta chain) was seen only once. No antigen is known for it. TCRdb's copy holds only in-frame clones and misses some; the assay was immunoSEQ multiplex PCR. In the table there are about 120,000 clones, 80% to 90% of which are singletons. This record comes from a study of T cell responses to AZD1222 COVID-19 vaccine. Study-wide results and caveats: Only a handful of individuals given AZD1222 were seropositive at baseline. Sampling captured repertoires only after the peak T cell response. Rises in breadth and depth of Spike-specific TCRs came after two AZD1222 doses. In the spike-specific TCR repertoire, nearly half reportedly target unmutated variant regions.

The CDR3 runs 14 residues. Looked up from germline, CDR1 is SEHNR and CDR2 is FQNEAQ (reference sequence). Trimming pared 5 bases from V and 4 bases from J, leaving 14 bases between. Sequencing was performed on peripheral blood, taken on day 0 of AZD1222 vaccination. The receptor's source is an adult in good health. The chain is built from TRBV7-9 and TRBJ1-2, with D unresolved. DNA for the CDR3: TGTGCCAGCAGCCGCGGGCCGCAGAGCTATGGCTACACCTTC. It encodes CASSRGPQSYGYTF. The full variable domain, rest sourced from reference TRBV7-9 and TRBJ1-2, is DTGVSQNPRHKITKRGQNVTFRCDPISEHNRLYWYRQTLGQGPEFLTYFQNEAQLEKSRLLSDRFSAERPKGSFSTLEIQRTEQGDSAMYLCASSRGPQSYGYTFGSGTRLTVV.